Listed below are T cell receptor beta chains from one sample, sequenced in a study of T cell changes during pregnancy in multiple sclerosis. Profiled with immunoSEQ multiplex PCR; TCRdb holds only in-frame clones, not every one. Of 19,000 or so clones in the sample, about 88% were seen once. Sequenced material: CD4+ T cells from peripheral blood mononuclear cells, taken in the first trimester of pregnancy. The receptors shown here come from a female donor in good health, enrolled as a control in a pregnancy study. CDR3s include the opening cysteine and the closing phenylalanine or tryptophan. D genes are given only for firm matches. Some rows mark clone size as missing; the rest say once, few, many or name a class of expanded clone.

clone_size,d_call,j_call,v_call,cdr3_nt,cdr3_aa
NA,TRBD1,TRBJ2-3,TRBV9,TGTGCCAGCAGCGGAAAAGACAGGGGAGTAACAGATACGCAGTATTTT,CASSGKDRGVTDTQYF
NA,NA,TRBJ2-2,TRBV5-1,TGCGCCAGCAGCATCTCCGTTACCGGGGAGCTGTTTTTT,CASSISVTGELFF
NA,NA,TRBJ1-2,TRBV15,TGTGCCACCAGCAGAACACAGGGTACTATGTATGGCTACACCTTC,CATSRTQGTMYGYTF
few,NA,TRBJ1-2,TRBV14,TGTGCCAGCAGCAAGAACCAGGCCTCTAACTATGGCTACACCTTC,CASSKNQASNYGYTF
NA,NA,TRBJ1-1,TRBV7-8,TGTGCCAGCAGCTTAGCGCGCGACTTTGAAGCTTTCTTT,CASSLARDFEAFF
NA,NA,TRBJ1-2,TRBV27,TGTGCCAGCAGTTTCCGGGAAACTATAGGAGGCTACACCTTC,CASSFRETIGGYTF
NA,TRBD1,TRBJ2-3,TRBV9,TGTGCCAGCAGCGCAGACAGGGGGGAGACTCCCCTTTTCACAGATACGCAGTATTTT,CASSADRGETPLFTDTQYF
NA,NA,TRBJ2-4,TRBV6-1,TGTGCCAGCAGTGAAGCCGGGGTTCCCAAAAACATTCAGTACTTC,CASSEAGVPKNIQYF
NA,NA,TRBJ2-7,TRBV6-5,TGTGCCAGCGGGCGAGCGGCCCTCTACGAGCAGTACTTC,CASGRAALYEQYF
NA,NA,TRBJ2-1,TRBV19,TGTGCCAGTATCGGACAGCCCTACAATGAGCAGTTCTTC,CASIGQPYNEQFF
NA,TRBD2,TRBJ2-5,TRBV2,TGTGCCAGCATTAAGACTAGCGGAAAAGAGACCCAGTACTTC,CASIKTSGKETQYF
NA,TRBD2,TRBJ2-5,TRBV11-2,TGTGCCAGCAGCTTGATAGCGGGGAAACAAGAGACCCAGTACTTC,CASSLIAGKQETQYF
once,NA,TRBJ2-2,TRBV30,TGTGCCTGGAGTGTACAGATCCCCGCTCCCGGCCGTACGAACACCGGGGAGCTGTTTTTT,CAWSVQIPAPGRTNTGELFF
NA,NA,TRBJ2-3,TRBV6-5,TGTGCCAGCCGCGGAGTCGGGGAGTCGCAGTATTTT,CASRGVGESQYF
NA,NA,TRBJ2-1,TRBV6-6,TGTGCCAGCAGTGGGGACTTTTGGGGCCAGTTCTTC,CASSGDFWGQFF
NA,NA,TRBJ1-2,TRBV5-4,TGTGCCAGCAGCTTTTGGGGGGGGACTGGCTACACCTTC,CASSFWGGTGYTF
NA,NA,TRBJ2-5,TRBV18,TGTGCCAGCTCACCATCAAACAGATTTCAAGAGACCCAGTACTTC,CASSPSNRFQETQYF
NA,NA,TRBJ1-2,TRBV6-5,TGTGCCAGCAGTTACTCGGTGGAGGGAGCGGTCCACACCTTC,CASSYSVEGAVHTF
NA,TRBD1,TRBJ1-2,TRBV30,TGTGCCTGGAGTCGAACCGGGACAGGGGGTATCTATGGCTACACCTTC,CAWSRTGTGGIYGYTF
NA,NA,TRBJ1-4,TRBV7-2,TGTGCCAGCAGCTTAGGGGGGGGGACTAATGAAAAACTGTTTTTT,CASSLGGGTNEKLFF
NA,TRBD2,TRBJ2-3,TRBV10-1,TGCGCCAGCAGTGAGAGGACAAGCGGGGGAAACACAGATACGCAGTATTTT,CASSERTSGGNTDTQYF
NA,TRBD2,TRBJ2-2,TRBV9,TGTGCCAGCAAGCGGGAGGGCAGGTCCGGGGAGCTGTTTTTT,CASKREGRSGELFF
NA,TRBD1,TRBJ1-2,TRBV29-1,TGCAGCGCGAGGGCAGGGGGCGCAAGCTATGGCTACACCTTC,CSARAGGASYGYTF
NA,TRBD2,TRBJ2-1,TRBV19,TGTGCCAGTAGTTTTATTGGGGAGGGCCGCAATGAGCAGTTCTTC,CASSFIGEGRNEQFF
NA,NA,TRBJ1-2,TRBV9,TGTGCCAGCAGCCCAGAGGGCTACAGTTCTTCCTATGGCTACACCTTC,CASSPEGYSSSYGYTF
NA,NA,TRBJ2-7,TRBV4-1,TGCGCCAGCAGCCAAGAGCCAGGTGTCCCCATCTACGAGCAGTACTTC,CASSQEPGVPIYEQYF
NA,NA,TRBJ2-7,TRBV5-1,TGCGCCAGCAGCTTGGAACTTGACCGCGGCTCCTACGAGCAGTACTTC,CASSLELDRGSYEQYF
NA,TRBD1,TRBJ1-1,TRBV12-5,TGTGCTAGTGGTTCCCGGGACAGGGTCCCGGGCATCCCCCTTGGGACTGAAGCTTTCTTT,CASGSRDRVPGIPLGTEAFF
NA,TRBD2,TRBJ2-1,TRBV11-3,TGTGCCAGCAGCTTAGGGGCTAGCGGGAGGAATGAGCAGTTCTTC,CASSLGASGRNEQFF
NA,NA,TRBJ2-6,TRBV11-2,TGTGCCAGCAGCGAAGGGGGCTCTGGGGCCAACGTCCTGACTTTC,CASSEGGSGANVLTF
NA,NA,TRBJ2-5,TRBV7-2,TGTGCCAGCAGCTTAAACGCGGAGACCCAGTACTTC,CASSLNAETQYF
medium-sized,TRBD2,TRBJ2-7,TRBV10-2,TGCGCCAGCAGCGAAACAGGACTAGCGGGAGTAGGCGAGCAGTACTTC,CASSETGLAGVGEQYF
NA,TRBD2,TRBJ2-3,TRBV9,TGTGCCAGCAGCCCACCACCCCTTAGCGGGGGACGCACAGATACGCAGTATTTT,CASSPPPLSGGRTDTQYF
NA,TRBD1,TRBJ2-3,TRBV4-2,TGTGCCAGCAGCCAATCGACAGGGGGGCCAGATACGCAGTATTTT,CASSQSTGGPDTQYF
NA,NA,TRBJ1-5,TRBV6-5,TGTGCCACTGCCGGGACACTGAACAATCAGCCCCAGCATTTT,CATAGTLNNQPQHF
NA,NA,TRBJ1-5,TRBV9,TGTGCCAGCAGCGAGTCGGGACAACGCAATCAGCCCCAGCATTTT,CASSESGQRNQPQHF
NA,NA,TRBJ1-6,TRBV7-4,TGTGCCAGCAGCTTAGAGTTCAGCCACAAGGAGGGTAATTCACCCCTCCACTTT,CASSLEFSHKEGNSPLHF
once,TRBD1,TRBJ1-3,TRBV5-1,TGCGCCAGCAGCTATGCCGGGACAGGAACTGGAAACACCATATATTTT,CASSYAGTGTGNTIYF
NA,NA,TRBJ1-1,TRBV29-1,TGCAGCGTTGAGGGGCAGAGCACTGAAGCTTTCTTT,CSVEGQSTEAFF
NA,TRBD1,TRBJ2-7,TRBV6-5,TGTGCCAGCACTCAGGACAGGGGGATGGGCGAGCAGTACTTC,CASTQDRGMGEQYF
NA,NA,TRBJ2-3,TRBV27,TGTGCCAGCAGTTTATTACAGTCTCTTAGCACAGATACGCAGTATTTT,CASSLLQSLSTDTQYF
NA,TRBD1,TRBJ1-1,TRBV27,TGTGCCAGCAGCTACGAGGGGGCTTACACTGAAGCTTTCTTT,CASSYEGAYTEAFF
NA,NA,TRBJ2-7,TRBV19,TGTGCCAGTAGTCTTGGACAGAGTACCTACGAGCAGTACTTC,CASSLGQSTYEQYF
NA,TRBD2,TRBJ2-3,TRBV30,TGTGCCTGGAATTCGGGAGGAGCGGGGCAGTATTTT,CAWNSGGAGQYF
once,NA,TRBJ2-7,TRBV5-1,TGCGCCAGCAGCGATCACAGGGTCCTCTACGAGCAGTACTTC,CASSDHRVLYEQYF
NA,NA,TRBJ1-5,TRBV6-6,TGTGCCAGCAGGGTACAGGGAGCGAATCAGCCCCAGCATTTT,CASRVQGANQPQHF
once,NA,TRBJ1-5,TRBV12-5,TGTGCTAGTGAAGCAGGGATCAATCAGCCCCAGCATTTT,CASEAGINQPQHF
NA,NA,TRBJ2-3,TRBV2,TGTGCCAGCAGTTTACGTCCTCAGGGGTACGATACGCAGTATTTT,CASSLRPQGYDTQYF
NA,NA,TRBJ2-5,TRBV10-3,TGTGCCATCAGTGCGGCGGGGATAGGGGAGACCCAGTACTTC,CAISAAGIGETQYF
NA,NA,TRBJ2-7,TRBV10-3,TGTGCCATCAGTGATGTACGGGGGAAGGAGTACTTC,CAISDVRGKEYF
NA,NA,TRBJ2-1,TRBV5-1,TGCGCCAGCAGCTTGCTTCTAGGTGACAGTTTCTTC,CASSLLLGDSFF
NA,TRBD1,TRBJ1-5,TRBV11-2,TGTGCCAGCAGCTTTGACAGGGTGAGCAATCAGCCCCAGCATTTT,CASSFDRVSNQPQHF
NA,TRBD1,TRBJ1-2,TRBV5-8,TGTGCCAGCAGCTTACAGGGGGCAGCCTATGGCTACACCTTC,CASSLQGAAYGYTF
NA,NA,TRBJ1-5,TRBV4-1,TGCGCCAGCAGCCAAGATTTCGACACCTCTTGGAATCAGCCCCAGCATTTT,CASSQDFDTSWNQPQHF
few,NA,TRBJ1-2,TRBV6-1,TGTGCCAGCAGTGTGCGGCAGTTCTATGGCTACACCTTC,CASSVRQFYGYTF
NA,NA,TRBJ1-5,TRBV15,TGTGCCACCAGCACCCCCCGACGGGGGGCGAATCAGCCCCAGCATTTT,CATSTPRRGANQPQHF
NA,NA,TRBJ1-4,TRBV5-5,TGTGCCAGCAGCACCGGGGAAGAGCGAGCGACTAATGAAAAACTGTTTTTT,CASSTGEERATNEKLFF
NA,NA,TRBJ2-2,TRBV5-1,TGCGCCAGCAGCGGAGGGGGCGGTACCGGGGAGCTGTTTTTT,CASSGGGGTGELFF
NA,NA,TRBJ1-1,TRBV6-5,TGTGCCAGCAGTTACTCGGGCACGACCCCTGAAGCTTTCTTT,CASSYSGTTPEAFF
few,NA,TRBJ1-1,TRBV4-3,TGCGCCAGCAGCCCCGACAGCTCCAGGAACACTGAAGCTTTCTTT,CASSPDSSRNTEAFF